Following are 28 T cell receptor beta chains from one sample sequenced in a study of shared clonotypes between healthy human individuals. Clones were sequenced by immunoSEQ multiplex PCR, and TCRdb holds only the in-frame ones, with some missing. Of some 980,000 clones listed, 60% to 85% are singletons. Sequenced: memory CD4+ T cells sorted from blood. Specified subset: CD45RA-negative fraction. These receptors came from a man between 18 and 35 years old in good health.

This clone was seen a handful of times. The chain recombines TRBV7-6 with TRBJ1-3, with D perhaps matching TRBD1 (6 bases). Per germline, CDR1 SGHVS and CDR2 FNYEAQ. The CDR3 contains 18 residues. V dropped 5 bases and J dropped 0 bases, with 20 bases sitting between them. DNA for the CDR3: TGTGCCAGCAGCGAAAAGGGAGGACAGACCTACTCTGGAAACACCATATATTTT. Translating gives CASSEKGGQTYSGNTIYF.

This chain connects TRBV28 to TRBJ2-3; 9 bases map to TRBD2. The CDR3 is made up of 18 amino acids. V lost 5 bases and J lost 3; bases outside the gene matches: 15. CDR1 is MDHEN, CDR2 SYDVKM, per germline. The CDR3 reads CASSPLLHKREVTDTQYF. The DNA for the CDR3 is TGTGCCAGCAGTCCTCTCCTCCATAAGCGGGAGGTAACAGATACGCAGTATTTT.

This clone was counted only a few times. The V gene is TRBV27, the J gene TRBJ1-1, with 7 nucleotides matching TRBD1. Germline CDR1 MNHEY, CDR2 SMNVEV (reference sequence). V lost 0 bases to trimming and J lost 11 bases; unmatched junction nucleotides: 3. The CDR3 is made up of 12 amino acids. CDR3 sequence (DNA): TGTGCCAGCAGTTTATCGAGGGGGCCCGCTTTCTTT. Its translation: CASSLSRGPAFF.

V gene TRBV2 combines with J gene TRBJ1-1, with a weak D call TRBD1 (5 bases). The germline gives CDR1 SNHLY, CDR2 FYNNEI. The CDR3 totals 12 residues. Trimming removed 2 bases at V and 11 bases at J, with 12 bases between. The CDR3 sequence: CASSELGEQAFF. The CDR3 nucleotides are TGTGCCAGCAGTGAATTGGGGGAGCAGGCTTTCTTT.

The chain uses TRBV6-5 and TRBJ1-2; 9 bases are a match to TRBD1. Germline-derived CDR1 and CDR2 are MNHEY and SVGAGI. The CDR3 is 15 amino acids. V lost 4 bases, J lost 0 bases, and 3 bases stayed unmatched. CDR3 nucleotide sequence: TGTGCCAGCAGTTCCACAGGGGGCTCTAACTATGGCTACACCTTC. Translated: CASSSTGGSNYGYTF.

V usage is TRBV6-7 and J usage is TRBJ2-1, with 14 bases lining up with TRBD2. TRBV6-7 is flagged as an ORF with uncertain function. CDR3 size: 21 residues. Unmatched junction bases numbered 23, after V lost 7 bases and J lost 6 bases. The DNA of the CDR3 is TGTGCCAGCACTTCAAATCAACAAGGGACTAGCGGGAGACCCGGCGGCAATGAGCAGTTCTTC. Its protein is CASTSNQQGTSGRPGGNEQFF.

This clone was detected only a few times. This chain joins TRBV5-5 and TRBJ2-2; D call uncertain. CDR1 SGHKS and CDR2 YYEKEE come from the germline V gene (reference sequence). With 2 bases removed from V and 2 bases from J, the gap between germline ends came to 10 bases. CDR3 length equals 15 residues. CDR3 sequence reads: CASSFSQRNTGELFF. The CDR3 region has the DNA TGTGCCAGCAGCTTTTCACAGCGTAACACCGGGGAGCTGTTTTTT.

V usage is TRBV19 and J usage is TRBJ2-7; D might be TRBD1 or TRBD2, each matching 6 bases. Trimming cost V 6 bases and J 10 bases, with 19 bases left between them. In germline, CDR1 is LNHDA, CDR2 SQIVND (reference sequence). The CDR3 runs 13 residues. The CDR3 is CASSPSDGGGQYF. Written as DNA, the CDR3 is TGTGCCAGTAGCCCCTCAGACGGAGGGGGACAGTACTTC.

This clone showed up just once. The chain links TRBV5-4 to TRBJ2-2; D is undetermined. Germline loops: CDR1 SGHNT, CDR2 YYREEE (reference sequence). V shed 0 bases and J shed 0 bases, with 9 bases lying between them. The CDR3 runs 16 residues. CDR3 region: CASSLGTAANTGELFF. The CDR3 DNA reads as TGTGCCAGCAGCTTGGGTACGGCCGCGAACACCGGGGAGCTGTTTTTT.

The V gene is TRBV11-2, the J gene TRBJ2-5, with D unclear. The CDR3 is made up of 13 amino acids. Germline CDR1 SGHAT, CDR2 FQNNGV. Trimming shortened V by 3 bases and J by 3 bases, and 8 bases separated the two germline ends. CDR3 DNA sequence: TGTGCCAGCAGCTTCAGGAGAAAAGAGACCCAGTACTTC. This encodes CASSFRRKETQYF.

The gene calls are TRBV7-6 and TRBJ1-6, with 9 bases fitting TRBD1. After removal of 5 bases from V and 6 bases from J, the junction contained 11 bases not matched to a gene. This CDR3 has 17 amino acids. Looked up from germline, CDR1 is SGHVS and CDR2 is FNYEAQ. CDR3 nucleotides: TGTGCCAGCAGCCCAAGAACGGACAGGGGCTCTAATTCACCCCTCCACTTT. It yields the protein CASSPRTDRGSNSPLHF.

Comments on this clone: In the same sample, other DNA sequences code for this CDR3. The chain uses TRBV5-1 and TRBJ2-5, with no clear D. CDR3 size: 14 residues. The V and J ends lost 0 bases and 5 bases respectively, with 11 bases between them. Germline loops: CDR1 SGHRS, CDR2 YFSETQ. The CDR3 spells CASSLAGSGETQYF. CDR3 in DNA: TGCGCCAGCAGCTTGGCGGGCAGTGGGGAGACCCAGTACTTC.

J is TRBJ2-5 and V is TRBV7-3; 9 nucleotides line up with TRBD1. This CDR3 comprises 15 residues. Germline V gives CDR1 SGHTA, CDR2 FQGTGA. V shed 3 bases and J 1 base; nucleotides not matched to a gene: 3. The CDR3 DNA reads TGTGCCAGCAGCTTCCGGGACAGGGTCCAAGAGACCCAGTACTTC. Translating it yields CASSFRDRVQETQYF.

The chain has TRBV18 and TRBJ1-3, with D perhaps matching TRBD1 (6 bases). The CDR3 has 14 amino acids. V was shortened by 0 bases and J by 4 bases, with 7 bases between the two germline ends. Germline loops: CDR1 KGHSH, CDR2 LQKENI. The CDR3 region has the DNA TGTGCCAGCTCACCACCGGACAGAGGAAACACCATATATTTT. Its translation is CASSPPDRGNTIYF.

The genes are TRBV28 and TRBJ2-2; the D gene is possibly TRBD1 (5 bases). Trimming stripped 7 bases from V and 7 bases from J, with 10 bases between. CDR3 length equals 12 residues. Germline values: CDR1 MDHEN, CDR2 SYDVKM. CDR3 protein: CASTPGIGELFF. The CDR3, as DNA: TGTGCCAGCACCCCAGGGATCGGGGAGCTGTTTTTT.

The chain has TRBV30 and TRBJ2-4; 7 bases are a match to TRBD1. The trim removed 3 bases at V and 1 base at J, leaving 9 bases unmatched. The CDR3 loop spans 16 amino acids. CDR1 GTSNPN and CDR2 SVGIG come from the germline V gene (reference sequence). DNA of the CDR3: TGTGCCTGGAGCCACTCGGGACAGTTGGCCAAAAACATTCAGTACTTC. This sequence encodes CAWSHSGQLAKNIQYF.

This chain joins TRBV28 and TRBJ1-6, with a possible D match to TRBD1 (6 bases). Germline assignment: CDR1 MDHEN and CDR2 SYDVKM. V was pared by 7 bases and J by 6 bases, with 25 bases between. The CDR3 has 18 amino acids. In DNA form, the CDR3 reads TGTGCCAGCACATCCCCCAGGGGTGTTGGAGCGGGTAATTCACCCCTCCACTTT. Translating it yields CASTSPRGVGAGNSPLHF.

This chain connects TRBV5-5 to TRBJ2-1, with D perhaps TRBD1 (5 bases). Germline V gene data show CDR1 as SGHKS and CDR2 as YYEKEE (reference sequence). V was trimmed by 0 bases and J by 1 base, leaving 14 bases between them. CDR3 size: 17 residues. CDR3 sequence: CASSLGPGKSSYNEQFF. The CDR3 region has the DNA TGTGCCAGCAGCTTGGGGCCAGGGAAATCTTCCTACAATGAGCAGTTCTTC.

The V and J genes are TRBV2 and TRBJ2-7; D gene ambiguous. The V end was cut by 6 bases, the J end by 6 bases, with 18 bases between. Per the germline V gene, CDR1 is SNHLY and CDR2 is FYNNEI. The CDR3 is made up of 14 amino acids. The CDR3 DNA is TGTGCCAGCAGCTCCCGGCAGGTTTCGGGCGAGCAGTACTTC. It encodes CASSSRQVSGEQYF.

V is TRBV5-1 and J is TRBJ1-1; tentatively, D is TRBD1 (6 bases). The CDR3 covers 19 residues. Per germline, CDR1 SGHRS and CDR2 YFSETQ. V shed 1 base and J shed 4 bases, with 26 bases lying between them. The chain's CDR3 is CASSLLPNWGTSQGTEAFF. The CDR3 nucleotides read TGCGCCAGCAGCTTGTTACCCAACTGGGGGACATCTCAAGGCACTGAAGCTTTCTTT. The full variable domain, rest sourced from reference TRBV5-1 and TRBJ1-1, is KAGVTQTPRYLIKTRGQQVTLSCSPISGHRSVSWYQQTPGQGLQFLFEYFSETQRNKGNFPGRFSGRQFSNSRSEMNVSTLELGDSALYLCASSLLPNWGTSQGTEAFFGQGTRLTVV.

This clone was detected only once. The CDR3 coding sequence is TGTGCCATCAGTGAAAACAGCTCTGGAAACACCATATATTTT. This encodes CAISENSSGNTIYF. The V and J genes are TRBV10-3 and TRBJ1-3, with no clear D. This CDR3 is 14 amino acids long. V was clipped by 3 bases and J by 0 bases, with 6 bases between them. Germline values: CDR1 ENHRY, CDR2 SYGVKD.

V usage is TRBV7-2 and J usage is TRBJ1-3; D may be TRBD1 (5 bases). Germline assignment: CDR1 SGHTA and CDR2 FQGNSA. V was pared by 3 bases and J by 4 bases, with 7 bases between. This CDR3 region has 13 residues. The CDR3 nucleotides read TGTGCCAGCAGCTTCGACAGAGGAAACACCATATATTTT. Translation: CASSFDRGNTIYF.

The genes are TRBV5-5 and TRBJ2-3; tentatively, D is TRBD1 or TRBD2 (5 bases each). Trimming left V 4 bases short and J 0 bases short, with 9 bases between. This CDR3 region has 14 residues. The germline V gene encodes CDR1 SGHKS and CDR2 YYEKEE (reference sequence). The CDR3 DNA reads TGTGCCAGCAGCCTTTGGGACAGCACAGATACGCAGTATTTT. Its protein product is CASSLWDSTDTQYF.

The genes are TRBV5-1 and TRBJ1-2, with D unclear. Between the trimmed V and J ends, which lost 5 bases and 2 bases, there was a span of 10 bases. Germline loops: CDR1 SGHRS, CDR2 YFSETQ. The CDR3 covers 13 residues. The CDR3 DNA is TGCGCCAGCAGGGGCCCAGCAAACTATGGCTACACCTTC. As protein: CASRGPANYGYTF. The full variable domain, in which reference TRBV5-1 and TRBJ1-2 provide the parts outside the CDR3, is KAGVTQTPRYLIKTRGQQVTLSCSPISGHRSVSWYQQTPGQGLQFLFEYFSETQRNKGNFPGRFSGRQFSNSRSEMNVSTLELGDSALYLCASRGPANYGYTFGSGTRLTVV.

This clone was counted a few times. This chain joins TRBV6-1 and TRBJ2-7, with TRBD1 as a possible D gene (6 bases). V dropped 6 bases and J dropped 4 bases, with 10 bases sitting between them. Germline CDR1 and CDR2: MNHNS and SASEGT. There are 12 residues in the CDR3. DNA of the CDR3: TGTGCCAGCAGCAGGGGCAGGTACGAGCAGTACTTC. Amino acid sequence: CASSRGRYEQYF.

The J gene is TRBJ1-2, the V gene TRBV7-2, with no clear D. The germline CDR1 and CDR2 sequences are SGHTA and FQGNSA. The CDR3 is 12 amino acids. V lost 0 bases, J lost 7 bases, and 6 bases lay in between. The CDR3 bases are TGTGCCAGCAGCTTAGCCGCGGGTGGCTACACCTTC. It is translated as CASSLAAGGYTF.

The chain recombines TRBV4-1 with TRBJ2-7; 11 nucleotides agree with TRBD2. V shed 2 bases and J 6 bases; nucleotides not matched to a gene: 12. From germline, CDR1 is MGHRA and CDR2 YSYEKL. CDR3 size: 17 residues. DNA of the CDR3: TGCGCCAGCAGCCAATCGGGACAACTAGCGGGAGAAATCGAGCAGTACTTC. Residues: CASSQSGQLAGEIEQYF.

The chain is built from TRBV4-1 and TRBJ2-7; a weak D match, TRBD1 (6 bases). This CDR3 region has 15 residues. CDR1 and CDR2 (germline): MGHRA, YSYEKL. V lost 3 bases and J lost 7, with 19 bases in between. CDR3 DNA sequence: TGCGCCAGCAGCCAGATGCCGGGACACCTCTCGGAGCAGTACTTC. It codes for CASSQMPGHLSEQYF.